Below, 10 T cell receptor beta chains from the same sample are listed, as sequenced in a study of blood T cell repertoires in COVID-19. Produced via immunoSEQ multiplex PCR; TCRdb's table is partial and in-frame only. The sample lists tens of thousands of clones, roughly 91% occurring once. Sequenced sample: peripheral blood. These receptors came from a man younger than 35 with COVID-19, enrolled during active disease.

V usage is TRBV6-2 or TRBV6-3 and J usage is TRBJ2-5, with D possibly matching TRBD1 (5 bases). The V end was cut by 2 bases, the J end by 3 bases, with 13 bases between. Looked up from germline, CDR1 is MNHEY and CDR2 is SVGEGT. The CDR3 length is 15 residues. CDR3: CASSYAAGLKETQYF. DNA of the CDR3: TGTGCCAGCAGTTACGCAGCAGGGTTAAAAGAGACCCAGTACTTC.

The chain joins TRBV7-8 to TRBJ2-1; D might be TRBD1 (6 bases). The CDR3 has 15 amino acids. Per germline, CDR1 SGHVS and CDR2 FQNEAQ. Trimming stripped 2 bases from V and 3 bases from J, with 11 bases between. CDR3 protein: CASSLRGSFYNEQFF. The CDR3 DNA reads as TGTGCCAGCAGCTTAAGGGGGAGTTTCTACAATGAGCAGTTCTTC.

The DNA of the CDR3 is TGTGCCAGCAGCACGACATTCCGGCGGGACCCCTACGAGCAGTACTTC. It specifies CASSTTFRRDPYEQYF. The J gene is TRBJ2-7, the V gene TRBV11-2, with a weak D call TRBD2 (6 bases). The V end was cut by 5 bases, the J end by 2 bases, with 19 bases between. CDR1 and CDR2 (germline): SGHAT, FQNNGV. The length of the CDR3 is 16 residues.

V is TRBV6-2 or TRBV6-3 and J is TRBJ2-7; D perhaps matches TRBD1 (5 bases). Per germline, CDR1 MNHEY and CDR2 SVGEGT. CDR3 length equals 15 residues. With 0 bases removed from V and 3 bases from J, the gap between germline ends came to 12 bases. The CDR3 DNA is TGTGCCAGCAGTTACTCGAAGGGGTCGCACTACGAGCAGTACTTC. Translation gives CASSYSKGSHYEQYF.

The chain links TRBV9 to TRBJ2-1, with D possibly TRBD2 on 7 matching bases. The germline V gene has CDR1 SGDLS and CDR2 YYNGEE. The V and J ends lost 3 bases and 15 bases respectively, with 25 bases between them. The CDR3 sequence is 15 residues long. CDR3 residues: CASSEGEGPTYPPFF. The CDR3 nucleotides are TGTGCCAGCAGCGAGGGGGAGGGACCCACCTATCCCCCGTTCTTC. Full variable domain (remainder filled in from reference TRBV9 and TRBJ2-1): DSGVTQTPKHLITATGQRVTLRCSPRSGDLSVYWYQQSLDQGLQFLIQYYNGEERAKGNILERFSAQQFPDLHSELNLSSLELGDSALYFCASSEGEGPTYPPFFGPGTRLTVL.

This clone was detected only once. V usage is TRBV7-3 and J usage is TRBJ2-1; 10 bases are a match to TRBD1. This CDR3 contains 17 residues. J lost 0 bases, V lost 2 bases, and 4 bases had no gene match. CDR1 and CDR2 from the germline V gene are SGHTA and FQGTGA. CDR3: CASSLGTGVSSYNEQFF. In nucleotides, the CDR3 is TGTGCCAGCAGCTTAGGGACAGGGGTGAGCTCCTACAATGAGCAGTTCTTC.

This chain uses TRBV10-1 with TRBJ2-7; 8 nucleotides align to TRBD2. V trimming: 11 bases; J trimming: 3 bases; junction bases outside the gene matches: 24. The germline V gene has CDR1 WNHNN and CDR2 SYGVQD (reference sequence). The length of the CDR3 is 18 residues. DNA of the CDR3: TGCGCCCCCCATCATACAGGGCCTCGGGAGGGGGATGACTACGAGCAGTACTTC. Residues: CAPHHTGPREGDDYEQYF.

This chain uses TRBV20-1 with TRBJ2-2, with D possibly TRBD2 on 5 matching bases. Looked up from germline, CDR1 is DFQATT and CDR2 is SNEGSKA (reference sequence). The CDR3 loop spans 14 amino acids. Trimming cost V 3 bases and J 2 bases, with 10 bases left between them. The chain's CDR3 is CSASRRTNTGELFF. The DNA of the CDR3 is TGCAGTGCTAGTCGGAGGACTAACACCGGGGAGCTGTTTTTT.

This chain uses TRBV6-5 with TRBJ2-2; the match to TRBD1 covers 10 bases. The CDR3 runs to 15 residues. Germline V gene lookup returns CDR1 MNHEY and CDR2 SVGAGI. The V segment lost 2 bases and the J segment 9 bases; nucleotides outside the gene matches: 6. The CDR3 loop is CASSYRTGGIRELFF. CDR3 bases: TGTGCCAGCAGTTACCGGACAGGGGGGATTAGGGAGCTGTTTTTT.

The chain is built from TRBV2 and TRBJ1-5, with TRBD1 identical over 7 bases. The CDR3 extends over 15 amino acids. J gave up 2 bases and V 6 bases, and 7 bases lay outside the gene matches. Germline V gene lookup returns CDR1 SNHLY and CDR2 FYNNEI. Written as DNA, the CDR3 is TGTGCCAGCAGCCCCGACAGGGTAGGCAATCAGCCCCAGCATTTT. Translated: CASSPDRVGNQPQHF.